Below, one T cell receptor beta chain is given with its context. No antigen is known for it. This sample is part of a study of blood T cells in healthy people across ages. Whole-study results and caveats: In long-lived donors, naive CD4+ cell counts and diversity exceeded those of aged donors.

The germline V and J ends were trimmed by 0 bases and 3 bases, with 13 bases remaining between them. This CDR3 has 16 amino acids. From germline, CDR1 is SNHLY and CDR2 FYNNEI. They isolated at least 6 million PBMCs from each sample. The authors ran a second PCR of about 6 to 11 cycles using a sample-barcoded 5' primer and a J-beta primer mix. A template-switch adaptor containing 12 random nucleotides labeled each cDNA molecule. Each CDR3 protein is one row after TCRdb ran MiXCR on the 5' RACE reads. The sample holds fewer than 1.5 million distinct CDR3 sequences, 35% to 45% seen once. The specimen was blood. This TCR came from a woman in her late teens or twenties in good health. This rearrangement joins TRBV2 to TRBJ2-3; D ambiguous. CDR3 in DNA: TGTGCCAGCAGTGAAGCGCCCCCGGCAGGAACAGATACGCAGTATTTT. Amino acids: CASSEAPPAGTDTQYF.